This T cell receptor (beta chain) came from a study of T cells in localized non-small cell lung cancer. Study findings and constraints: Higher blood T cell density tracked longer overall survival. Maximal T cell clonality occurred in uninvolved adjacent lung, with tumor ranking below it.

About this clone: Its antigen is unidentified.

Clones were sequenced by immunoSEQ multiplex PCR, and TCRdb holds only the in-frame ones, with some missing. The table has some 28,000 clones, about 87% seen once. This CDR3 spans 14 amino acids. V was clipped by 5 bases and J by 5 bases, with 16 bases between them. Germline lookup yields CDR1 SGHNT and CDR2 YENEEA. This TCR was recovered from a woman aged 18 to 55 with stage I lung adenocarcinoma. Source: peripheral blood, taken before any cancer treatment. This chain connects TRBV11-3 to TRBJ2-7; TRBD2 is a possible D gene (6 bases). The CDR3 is CASSPGVQGDEQYF. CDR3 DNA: TGTGCCAGCAGCCCGGGAGTTCAAGGGGACGAGCAGTACTTC.